This entry lists 9 T cell receptor beta chains sequenced from one sample in a study of identical twins. MiXCR was run by TCRdb on the 5' RACE reads, yielding one entry per CDR3 protein. The data hold just over 450,000 distinct CDR3 sequences, with over 12% observed a single time. These data were likewise used in another study, on yellow fever vaccine responses in identical twins.

The sample was CD4+ T cells sorted from blood. These receptors were obtained from a woman aged 18-29 years in good health.

This clonotype was seen only a few times. This chain joins TRBV5-6 and TRBJ2-3; D call uncertain. CDR1 is SGHDT and CDR2 is YYEEEE in the germline V gene. The CDR3 is made up of 16 amino acids. Trimming left V 2 bases short and J 5 bases short, with 18 bases between. The CDR3, as DNA: TGTGCCAGCAGCTTTCAGTATAGTTTGATCAGAGATACGCAGTATTTT. Residues: CASSFQYSLIRDTQYF. Based on the CDR3 plus reference TRBV5-6 and TRBJ2-3, the full variable domain is DAGVTQSPTHLIKTRGQQVTLRCSPKSGHDTVSWYQQALGQGPQFIFQYYEEEERQRGNFPDRFSGHQFPNYSSELNVNALLLGDSALYLCASSFQYSLIRDTQYFGPGTRLTVL.

In this sample, this clonotype turned up many times. This chain connects TRBV18 to TRBJ2-4, with D hard to call. V shed 6 bases and J shed 0 bases, with 12 bases lying between them. This CDR3 is 15 amino acids long. Germline lookup yields CDR1 KGHSH and CDR2 LQKENI. The CDR3 nucleotides read TGTGCCAGCTCCCCCTCGGGCCTAGCCAAAAACATTCAGTACTTC. This codes for CASSPSGLAKNIQYF.

The chain uses TRBV24-1 and TRBJ2-2, with TRBD2 identical over 11 bases. V shed 5 bases, J shed 6 bases, and the junction held 4 bases outside the gene matches. CDR1 and CDR2 from the germline V gene are KGHDR and SFDVKD. The CDR3 runs 15 residues. The DNA of the CDR3 is TGTGCCACCAGTGTCCTAGCGGGAGGCGCCGGGGAGCTGTTTTTT. Translating it yields CATSVLAGGAGELFF.

In this sample, this clonotype turned up many times. The rearrangement joins TRBV20-1 to TRBJ1-4; 10 nucleotides match TRBD1. The junction had 8 bases not matched to a gene; V was cut back by 6 bases and J by 7 bases. The CDR3 is 14 residues long. The germline V gene has CDR1 DFQATT and CDR2 SNEGSKA (reference sequence). DNA for the CDR3: TGCAGTGCCAGACAGGGGGCGTCGGGTGAAAAACTGTTTTTT. Translated, it gives CSARQGASGEKLFF.

This clonotype occurred a few times. This chain connects TRBV7-9 to TRBJ2-1; 9 positions agree with TRBD2. Germline-derived CDR1 and CDR2 are SEHNR and FQNEAQ (reference sequence). Trimming removed 4 bases from V and 2 bases from J; junction bases left unmatched: 6. This CDR3 has 16 residues. The CDR3 nucleotides are TGTGCCAGCAGCTCGACTAGCGGCCAACCCTACAATGAGCAGTTCTTC. Its protein product is CASSSTSGQPYNEQFF.

This clonotype was seen at least ten times. The J gene is TRBJ2-7, the V gene TRBV11-2; TRBD2 matches 8 bases. Trimming at V came to 9 bases and at J to 2 bases, leaving 6 bases not matched to a gene. Per the germline V gene, CDR1 is SGHAT and CDR2 is FQNNGV. CDR3 size: 13 residues. In DNA form, the CDR3 reads TGTGCCAGTCTGAATAGCGGGACCTACGAGCAGTACTTC. Protein product: CASLNSGTYEQYF.

This rearrangement joins TRBV5-1 to TRBJ2-7, with 8 nucleotides matching TRBD1. V was pared by 4 bases and J by 4 bases, with 10 bases of the junction left unmatched. CDR3 length equals 15 residues. Germline CDR1 SGHRS, CDR2 YFSETQ. CDR3 in DNA: TGCGCCAGCAGCCCGGGACAGGACCCCCCTTACGAGCAGTACTTC. Protein product: CASSPGQDPPYEQYF.

The table lists this clonotype with a few counts. The V gene is TRBV7-9, the J gene TRBJ2-5; tentative D call: TRBD2 (5 bases). The CDR3 has 15 residues. Trimming left V 3 bases short and J 4 bases short, with 15 bases between. The germline CDR1 and CDR2 sequences are SEHNR and FQNEAQ (reference sequence). The CDR3 here is CASSFWTGEGETQYF. The CDR3 DNA reads as TGTGCCAGCAGCTTCTGGACTGGGGAAGGAGAGACCCAGTACTTC.

The sample holds a few counts of this clonotype. The CDR3 DNA reads TGCAGTGCTAGAGGGACAGGGACCGGGGAGCTGTTTTTT. As protein: CSARGTGTGELFF. The chain couples TRBV20-1 to TRBJ2-2, with 8 bases matching TRBD1. V trimming: 1 base; J trimming: 5 bases; junction bases outside the gene matches: 0. CDR1 is DFQATT, CDR2 SNEGSKA, per germline (reference sequence). The CDR3 is made up of 13 amino acids.